A single sample is the source of the 27 T cell receptor beta chains below, sequenced in a study of CD8+ T cells in alopecia areata (dated by TCRdb to 2017 to 2018). The treatment or condition label, as the study defines it: oral pan-JAK inhibitor, 5-10 mg twice daily. The library was produced with the immunoSEQ multiplex PCR assay. RNA was extracted from all samples and reverse transcribed into cDNA, which served as template for TCR sequencing. TCRdb limited this immuneACCESS table to in-frame rearrangements with V and J called. A share of clones is missing; checked studies link under half to unresolved V genes, and the rest is unexplained. The sample contains 180,000 or so clones, about 54% of them found a single time. Of the sample, 16% falls within the top ten clones. The sample here was CD4+ T cells sorted from blood, taken at roughly week 55, from a patient treated with tofacitinib. All receptors derive from a human donor with alopecia areata.

This clone showed up just a few times. V is TRBV5-1 and J is TRBJ1-1, with D possibly TRBD1 on 5 matching bases. V lost 2 bases, J lost 1 base, and 6 bases lay in between. This CDR3 has 13 amino acids. CDR1 SGHRS and CDR2 YFSETQ come from the germline V gene. The DNA for the CDR3 is TGCGCCAGCAGCTTCGGACAGAACACTGAAGCTTTCTTT. This codes for CASSFGQNTEAFF.

This clone was seen only a few times. CDR3 protein: CSVVSLGRAYGYTF. The CDR3 nucleotides read TGCAGCGTTGTGTCGCTAGGGAGAGCCTATGGCTACACCTTC. This chain uses TRBV29-1 with TRBJ1-2; D uncertain. The V gene's germline CDR1 is SQVTM and CDR2 ANQGSEA. The CDR3 totals 14 residues. Trimming stripped 4 bases from V and 4 bases from J, with 16 bases between.

This chain links TRBV7-2 with TRBJ1-5, with no clear D. This CDR3 contains 16 residues. The V gene's germline CDR1 is SGHTA and CDR2 FQGNSA. Deletions cut 1 base from V and 3 bases from J, with 13 bases between. CDR3 sequence: CASSLVSRQSNQPQHF. CDR3 sequence (DNA): TGTGCCAGCAGCTTAGTTTCACGTCAATCCAATCAGCCCCAGCATTTT.

This clone was counted a few times. The chain joins TRBV7-8 to TRBJ1-2, with D perhaps matching TRBD1 (6 bases). Germline V lookup: CDR1 SGHVS, CDR2 FQNEAQ. Trimming pared 5 bases from V and 7 bases from J, leaving 17 bases between. This CDR3 has 14 amino acids. The CDR3 DNA sequence: TGTGCCAGCAGCCTCGATGGGTTGGGGGCTGGCTACACCTTC. It yields the protein CASSLDGLGAGYTF. The whole variable domain, remainder taken from reference TRBV7-8 and TRBJ1-2, is GAGVSQSPRYKVAKRGQDVALRCDPISGHVSLFWYQQALGQGPEFLTYFQNEAQLDKSGLPSDRFFAERPEGSVSTLKIQRTQQEDSAVYLCASSLDGLGAGYTFGSGTRLTVV.

Only a few counts were recorded for this clone. The V gene is TRBV6-1, the J gene TRBJ1-1; D unresolved. The CDR3 spans 14 residues. The germline CDR1 and CDR2 sequences are MNHNS and SASEGT. V was pared by 4 bases and J by 0 bases, with 9 bases between. CDR3 sequence: CASSVEQLNTEAFF. The CDR3 bases are TGTGCCAGCAGTGTGGAGCAGCTGAACACTGAAGCTTTCTTT.

This rearrangement joins TRBV29-1 to TRBJ2-7; D perhaps matches TRBD1 (5 bases). This CDR3 is 11 amino acids long. V was shortened by 4 bases and J by 9 bases, with 13 bases between the two germline ends. From germline, CDR1 is SQVTM and CDR2 ANQGSEA. In DNA form, the CDR3 reads TGCAGCGTTGTCACCTCAACAGGGCAGTACTTC. Encoded protein: CSVVTSTGQYF.

This rearrangement joins TRBV30 to TRBJ1-5; D is unresolved. The CDR3 runs to 13 residues. Deletions cut 0 bases from V and 6 bases from J, with 9 bases between. Per the germline V gene, CDR1 is GTSNPN and CDR2 is SVGIG (reference sequence). DNA for the CDR3: TGTGCCTGGAGTGTAGGAAGGAGTCAGCCCCAGCATTTT. Its translation is CAWSVGRSQPQHF.

The chain recombines TRBV4-2 with TRBJ2-5; possibly TRBD2 for D (7 bases). This CDR3 comprises 16 residues. The V and J ends lost 0 bases and 5 bases respectively, with 16 bases between them. CDR1 is LGHNA, CDR2 YNFKEQ, per germline. The CDR3 here is CASSQEASRGGETQYF. CDR3 coding DNA: TGTGCCAGCAGCCAAGAGGCTAGCAGGGGAGGGGAGACCCAGTACTTC.

J is TRBJ1-2 and V is TRBV29-1, with D perhaps matching TRBD1 (5 bases). The germline V and J ends were trimmed by 6 bases and 1 base, with 6 bases remaining between them. CDR1 is SQVTM, CDR2 ANQGSEA, per germline. This CDR3 is built from 11 residues. CDR3: CSVQVNYGYTF. CDR3 coding DNA: TGCAGCGTACAGGTTAACTATGGCTACACCTTC.

This clone was detected a few times. V and J are TRBV30 and TRBJ2-3, with TRBD2 matching 9 bases. The CDR3 sequence is 15 residues long. Germline V gene sequence: CDR1 GTSNPN, CDR2 SVGIG (reference sequence). J gave up 4 bases and V 4 bases, and 9 bases lay outside the gene matches. DNA of the CDR3: TGTGCCTGGACCGGCGGGCTAGCGGGGTCAGATACGCAGTATTTT. Its protein is CAWTGGLAGSDTQYF.

The sample holds a few counts of this clone. The chain is built from TRBV18 and TRBJ1-1; 7 nucleotides agree with TRBD1. V was clipped by 3 bases and J by 11 bases; unmatched bases: 9. This CDR3 is built from 13 residues. The germline V gene encodes CDR1 KGHSH and CDR2 LQKENI. The CDR3 sequence: CASSPGQDFSAFF. CDR3 in DNA: TGTGCCAGCTCACCTGGACAGGACTTTAGTGCTTTCTTT.

Notes on this clone: One junction end disagrees with the germline gene, perhaps due to a read error. The chain uses TRBV2 and TRBJ2-2; 8 positions match TRBD2. The CDR3 totals 13 residues. CDR1 is SNHLY, CDR2 FYNNEI, per germline. The CDR3 DNA sequence: TGTGCCAGCACTGAACTAGCGGCCGGGGAGCTGTTTTTT. It yields the protein CASTELAAGELFF.

About this clone: The sample holds other DNA sequences that translate to the same CDR3. V gene TRBV27 combines with J gene TRBJ1-5; no firm D call. This CDR3 is built from 12 residues. The germline V gene encodes CDR1 MNHEY and CDR2 SMNVEV (reference sequence). Trimming shortened V by 5 bases and J by 7 bases, and 9 bases separated the two germline ends. DNA for the CDR3: TGTGCCAGCAGTCCCTTGGGGCAGCCCCAGCATTTT. Translating it yields CASSPLGQPQHF.

V is TRBV7-8 and J is TRBJ2-5; TRBD1 or TRBD2 may be the D gene (5 bases each). V shed 3 bases and J shed 4 bases, with 9 bases lying between them. Germline-derived CDR1 and CDR2 are SGHVS and FQNEAQ. The CDR3 extends over 13 amino acids. CDR3 residues: CASSFGGGETQYF. CDR3 sequence (DNA): TGTGCCAGCAGCTTTGGTGGGGGAGAGACCCAGTACTTC.

In its sample, this clone was seen a few times. This chain uses TRBV9 with TRBJ2-3; D perhaps matches TRBD2 (6 bases). Trimming stripped 0 bases from V and 1 base from J, with 12 bases between. The CDR3 runs 16 residues. Germline loops: CDR1 SGDLS, CDR2 YYNGEE. In DNA, the CDR3 is TGTGCCAGCAGCGTAGTACCGGGGGAAGGCACAGATACGCAGTATTTT. Residues: CASSVVPGEGTDTQYF. The whole variable domain, remainder taken from reference TRBV9 and TRBJ2-3, is DSGVTQTPKHLITATGQRVTLRCSPRSGDLSVYWYQQSLDQGLQFLIQYYNGEERAKGNILERFSAQQFPDLHSELNLSSLELGDSALYFCASSVVPGEGTDTQYFGPGTRLTVL.

This chain connects TRBV30 to TRBJ2-2, with a weak D call TRBD2 (6 bases). The CDR3 is 16 amino acids. V was clipped by 2 bases and J by 0 bases, with 13 bases between them. Per the germline V gene, CDR1 is GTSNPN and CDR2 is SVGIG (reference sequence). The CDR3 nucleotides are TGTGCCTGGAGTTTTACCGGGACTGCGAACACCGGGGAGCTGTTTTTT. Protein product: CAWSFTGTANTGELFF.

The chain combines TRBV7-9 with TRBJ1-2; D is ambiguous. V was clipped by 5 bases and J by 3 bases, with 7 bases between them. CDR3 length equals 12 residues. Germline CDR1 and CDR2: SEHNR and FQNEAQ (reference sequence). The CDR3 nucleotides read TGTGCCAGCAGCCGAAGGGACTATGGCTACACCTTC. This gives the protein CASSRRDYGYTF.

The chain links TRBV6-1 to TRBJ2-7; 8 bases fit TRBD1. The CDR3 totals 12 residues. Germline CDR1 and CDR2: MNHNS and SASEGT. V lost 6 bases, J lost 3 bases, and 1 base stayed unmatched. This CDR3 is CASRGQGYEQYF. CDR3 nucleotides: TGTGCCAGCAGAGGACAGGGCTACGAGCAGTACTTC.

The gene calls are TRBV30 and TRBJ1-2; TRBD1 is a possible D gene (6 bases). The CDR3 covers 15 residues. In germline, CDR1 is GTSNPN, CDR2 SVGIG (reference sequence). The V gene lost 2 bases and the J gene lost 7 bases, with 20 bases spanning the gap. The CDR3 nucleotides are TGTGCCTGGAGTCTCCAGGACAGTCGGGGTCGTGGCTACACCTTC. Residues: CAWSLQDSRGRGYTF. The whole variable domain, remainder taken from reference TRBV30 and TRBJ1-2, is SQTIHQWPATLVQPVGSPLSLECTVEGTSNPNLYWYRQAAGRGLQLLFYSVGIGQISSEVPQNLSASRPQDRQFILSSKKLLLSDSGFYLCAWSLQDSRGRGYTFGSGTRLTVV.

The CDR3 coding sequence is TGTGCCAGTAGCCTACCCCCGGGGGGGAAGTATGGCTACACCTTC. It is translated as CASSLPPGGKYGYTF. The chain combines TRBV19 with TRBJ1-2, with a possible D match to TRBD1 (5 bases). The CDR3 loop spans 15 amino acids. V lost 6 bases, J lost 5 bases, and 19 bases lay in between. Germline V gene data show CDR1 as LNHDA and CDR2 as SQIVND (reference sequence).

The chain couples TRBV18 to TRBJ2-1; D gene ambiguous. Trimming shortened V by 0 bases and J by 0 bases, and 15 bases separated the two germline ends. In germline, CDR1 is KGHSH, CDR2 LQKENI. This CDR3 is 18 amino acids long. The CDR3 sequence: CASSPPLADLSSYNEQFF. Here the CDR3 DNA reads TGTGCCAGCTCACCACCGTTGGCCGATCTAAGCTCCTACAATGAGCAGTTCTTC. The full variable domain, with the rest looked up from reference TRBV18 and TRBJ2-1, is NAGVMQNPRHLVRRRGQEARLRCSPMKGHSHVYWYRQLPEEGLKFMVYLQKENIIDESGMPKERFSAEFPKEGPSILRIQQVVRGDSAAYFCASSPPLADLSSYNEQFFGPGTRLTVL.

This chain uses TRBV27 with TRBJ2-7; TRBD1 is a possible D gene (7 bases). The CDR3 totals 15 residues. Germline loops: CDR1 MNHEY, CDR2 SMNVEV (reference sequence). V lost 5 bases, J lost 2 bases, and 16 bases lay in between. The CDR3 spells CASSLQTGRPYEQYF. The DNA for the CDR3 is TGTGCCAGCAGTCTTCAGACAGGGAGGCCCTACGAGCAGTACTTC.

This clone appeared a single time. The CDR3 protein is CSARQALAKNIQYF. The CDR3 bases are TGCAGCGCAAGACAGGCTCTAGCCAAAAACATTCAGTACTTC. The chain recombines TRBV29-1 with TRBJ2-4, with TRBD1 as a possible D gene (6 bases). Trimming removed 7 bases at V and 0 bases at J, with 13 bases between. Per germline, CDR1 SQVTM and CDR2 ANQGSEA. The CDR3 has 14 amino acids.

Comments on this clone: Within the sample, other DNA sequences also encode this same CDR3. The chain joins TRBV18 to TRBJ2-5; no definite D call. The CDR3 is made up of 11 amino acids. Per the germline V gene, CDR1 is KGHSH and CDR2 is LQKENI. V was pared by 6 bases and J by 3 bases, with 5 bases between. CDR3 sequence: CASSLEETQYF. CDR3 DNA: TGTGCCAGCTCGCTGGAAGAGACCCAGTACTTC.

This chain connects TRBV5-1 to TRBJ2-3; no clear D. Trimming stripped 1 base from V and 6 bases from J, with 9 bases between. The CDR3 has 13 amino acids. Germline lookup yields CDR1 SGHRS and CDR2 YFSETQ. In DNA, the CDR3 is TGCGCCAGCAGCTTGCCTAGTTTGGATACGCAGTATTTT. This codes for CASSLPSLDTQYF.

The gene calls are TRBV10-1 and TRBJ1-1, with TRBD1 as a possible D gene (5 bases). Germline loops: CDR1 WNHNN, CDR2 SYGVQD (reference sequence). Between the trimmed V and J ends, which lost 3 bases and 8 bases, there was a span of 16 bases. This CDR3 spans 14 amino acids. CDR3 sequence: CASSEFGAKSEAFF. CDR3 bases: TGCGCCAGCAGTGAATTTGGGGCCAAATCCGAAGCTTTCTTT.

This clone was found a few times. This chain connects TRBV7-9 to TRBJ2-3; perhaps TRBD1 as D (5 bases). The germline gives CDR1 SEHNR, CDR2 FQNEAQ (reference sequence). The CDR3 is made up of 15 amino acids. The V end was cut by 3 bases, the J end by 2 bases, with 12 bases between. The DNA for the CDR3 is TGTGCCAGCAGCTTGCAGGGCTCCTACACAGATACGCAGTATTTT. Protein sequence: CASSLQGSYTDTQYF.